The rows below give T cell receptor beta chains drawn from one sample of a study of blood T cell repertoires in COVID-19. Repertoires were generated with immunoSEQ multiplex PCR, while TCRdb's copy carries only in-frame clones and drops some. The data contain some 180,000 clones, roughly 76% of them singletons. The sequenced material came from peripheral blood. These receptors came from a woman in her 40s with COVID-19, enrolled during active disease. CDR3s include the opening cysteine and the closing phenylalanine or tryptophan. The order of the fields is D gene, V gene, CDR3 length, J gene, clone size, CDR3 DNA, CDR3 protein. A D gene is named only where the DNA matches it firmly. The size of a clone is reported for some rows only, either as once, few or many, or as a class for expanded clones.

-	TRBV29-1	14	TRBJ1-1	once	TGCAGCGTTGATGCAGGGTTTCCGAACACTGAAGCTTTCTTT	CSVDAGFPNTEAFF
TRBD2	TRBV14	14	TRBJ2-3	once	TGTGCCAGCAGCCAAGGCGGGGGGGCCTATGTGCAGTATTTT	CASSQGGGAYVQYF
TRBD1	TRBV5-6	15	TRBJ2-7	-	TGTGCCAGCAGCCCACCCAGGACAGGCCCCTACGAGCAGTACTTC	CASSPPRTGPYEQYF
-	TRBV18	15	TRBJ2-5	-	TGTGCCAGCTCACCCCTTTGGGGGGACCAAGAGACCCAGTACTTC	CASSPLWGDQETQYF
TRBD1	TRBV6-5	14	TRBJ1-5	-	TGTGCCAGCAGCTCGGACAGGGGGCATCAGCCCCAGCATTTT	CASSSDRGHQPQHF
TRBD2	TRBV14	18	TRBJ2-1	-	TGTGCCAGCAGCCAAGATAGGGCGGCGGGGGGGTACTACAATGAGCAGTTCTTC	CASSQDRAAGGYYNEQFF
-	TRBV30	16	TRBJ1-4	-	TGTGCTACGTCTAACGTGGGGGCGCGGGGGGAAGAAAAACTGTTTTTT	CATSNVGARGEEKLFF
-	TRBV5-1	15	TRBJ1-5	once	TGCGCCAGCAGCTTGGCTCCGAGTAGCAATCAGCCCCAGCATTTT	CASSLAPSSNQPQHF
-	TRBV7-2	17	TRBJ1-3	-	TGTGCCAGCAGCTTAGCAGCCCCCTCGGGAGCCGGAAACACCATATATTTT	CASSLAAPSGAGNTIYF
TRBD1	TRBV3-1/TRBV3-2	17	TRBJ1-2	-	TGTGCCAGCAGCCAGATCACGGGACAGGCCTACCACTATGGCTACACCTTC	CASSQITGQAYHYGYTF
-	TRBV19	15	TRBJ1-1	-	TGTGCCAGTAGTATAAAGACTCTTCGAAACACTGAAGCTTTCTTT	CASSIKTLRNTEAFF
-	TRBV9	17	TRBJ2-3	-	TGTGCCAGCAGCGTAGTGGGGGCAGGGGCGAGCTCAGATACGCAGTATTTT	CASSVVGAGASSDTQYF
-	TRBV4-1	14	TRBJ2-1	-	TGCGCCAGCAGCCAAGGAGCTCGGGGGAGTGAGCAGTTCTTC	CASSQGARGSEQFF
TRBD1	TRBV5-5	16	TRBJ2-1	-	TGTGCCAGCAGCTTGGCGCGGGACAGGGTAATACGTGAGCAGTTCTTC	CASSLARDRVIREQFF
TRBD2	TRBV6-2/TRBV6-3	17	TRBJ2-5	-	TGTGCCAGCAGTCGGACTAGCGGGGGGCCGATACAAGAGACCCAGTACTTC	CASSRTSGGPIQETQYF
TRBD2	TRBV4-1	17	TRBJ2-2	few	TGCGCCAGCAGCCAAGAATCAGCGGGAGCTCGGACCGGGGAGCTGTTTTTT	CASSQESAGARTGELFF
-	TRBV29-1	13	TRBJ1-6	-	TGCAGCGTCTCGGACACCTATAATTCACCCCTCCACTTT	CSVSDTYNSPLHF
TRBD1	TRBV10-2	16	TRBJ2-2	-	TGCGCCAGCAGTGATTTGTGGACAGGGTCTACCGGGGAGCTGTTTTTT	CASSDLWTGSTGELFF
TRBD1	TRBV4-1	15	TRBJ2-7	few	TGCGCCAGCAGCCATCCGGGACAGGTTTCCTACGAGCAGTACTTC	CASSHPGQVSYEQYF
TRBD2	TRBV6-1	16	TRBJ2-2	-	TGTGCCAGCAGTGAAGCAGGACGGGAGGGCATCGGGGAGCTGTTTTTT	CASSEAGREGIGELFF
-	TRBV4-1	15	TRBJ1-2	-	TGCGCCAGCAGCCTGGCCTTGACGGACATTAGCGGCTACACCTTC	CASSLALTDISGYTF
TRBD2	TRBV3-1/TRBV3-2	15	TRBJ2-3	-	TGTGCCAGCAGCGGGACTAGCGTTAGCACAGATACGCAGTATTTT	CASSGTSVSTDTQYF
TRBD1	TRBV19	14	TRBJ2-2	few	TGTGCCAGTAGTATAGTAGGGGGCGCCGGGGAGCTGTTTTTT	CASSIVGGAGELFF
-	TRBV6-5	12	TRBJ1-6	-	TGTGCCAGCAAAGACAGTAATTCACCCCTCCACTTT	CASKDSNSPLHF
-	TRBV5-4	12	TRBJ2-2	-	TGTGCCAGCAGCTGGACAACCGGGGAGCTGTTTTTT	CASSWTTGELFF
TRBD2	TRBV6-1	16	TRBJ2-3	-	TGTGCCAGCAGTGGGAGAGCGGGAGGAAGCACAGATACGCAGTATTTT	CASSGRAGGSTDTQYF
-	TRBV7-8	14	TRBJ1-1	-	TGTGCCAGCAGCTTACTGCACATGAACACTGAAGCTTTCTTT	CASSLLHMNTEAFF
TRBD1	TRBV30	14	TRBJ2-3	-	TGTGCCTGGAGTGTTGGGACAGGGTATTATACGCAGTATTTT	CAWSVGTGYYTQYF
-	TRBV12-3/TRBV12-4	13	TRBJ1-1	-	TGTGCCAGCAGTTTGAAGCATTACACTGAAGCTTTCTTT	CASSLKHYTEAFF
-	TRBV6-5	14	TRBJ1-6	-	TGTGCCAGCTGTAAAACCAGGGGCGCTTCACCCCTCCACTTT	CASCKTRGASPLHF
TRBD1	TRBV9	15	TRBJ2-1	once	TGTGCCAGCAGCCTCAGGACAGGGGCAAACAATGAGCAGTTCTTC	CASSLRTGANNEQFF
TRBD2	TRBV29-1	14	TRBJ2-2	once	TGCAGCGTTGACTCGGGGGGTAACACCGGGGAGCTGTTTTTT	CSVDSGGNTGELFF
-	TRBV2	14	TRBJ1-3	-	TGTGCCAGCAGGGAACAGGCCCTCGGAAACACCATATATTTT	CASREQALGNTIYF
-	TRBV14	16	TRBJ2-5	-	TGTGCCAGCAGCCAAATAGGGCCCAGGGTCAAGGAGACCCAGTACTTC	CASSQIGPRVKETQYF
TRBD2	TRBV7-6	15	TRBJ2-2	-	TGTGCCAGCAGCCGGGGGGGCCCGGGCACCGGGGAGCTGTTTTTT	CASSRGGPGTGELFF
-	TRBV5-5	15	TRBJ2-7	once	TGTGCCAGCAGGGAACTAGGTTCAATCTCCTACGAGCAGTACTTC	CASRELGSISYEQYF
TRBD2	TRBV18	14	TRBJ2-2	-	TGTGCCAGCTCACAGTTTGCGGGGGCCGGGGAGCTGTTTTTT	CASSQFAGAGELFF
TRBD1	TRBV19	13	TRBJ1-5	-	TGTGCCAGTAGTGGACAGGGGGAGCGGCCCCAGCATTTT	CASSGQGERPQHF
TRBD1	TRBV19	15	TRBJ1-2	once	TGTGCCAGTAGTATAGGAACAGGGGGCCTCTATGGCTACACCTTC	CASSIGTGGLYGYTF
TRBD2	TRBV5-4	14	TRBJ2-5	once	TGTGCCAGCAGCTTGGGCAGCGGGAAAGAGACCCAGTACTTC	CASSLGSGKETQYF
-	TRBV18	16	TRBJ2-6	-	TGTGCCAGCTCACCTACTGCTCCTTCTGGGGCCAACGTCCTGACTTTC	CASSPTAPSGANVLTF
TRBD1	TRBV9	15	TRBJ2-2	once	TGTGCCAGCACCGAGACAGGGTCCAACACCGGGGAGCTGTTTTTT	CASTETGSNTGELFF
TRBD1	TRBV25-1	13	TRBJ1-2	-	TGTGCCAGCAGTGAATACCCAGGGGGTGGCTACACCTTC	CASSEYPGGGYTF
-	TRBV9	15	TRBJ2-6	-	TGTGCCAGCAGCTTCCCTATCTCTGGGGCCAACGTCCTGACTTTC	CASSFPISGANVLTF
-	TRBV4-1	15	TRBJ1-6	-	TGCGCCAGCAGGGTCGAGCCGTCCTATAATTCACCCCTCCACTTT	CASRVEPSYNSPLHF
TRBD1	TRBV27	13	TRBJ2-2	-	TGTGCCAGCAGTGCCTACAGGGGTAGCAAGCTGTTTTTT	CASSAYRGSKLFF
TRBD1	TRBV6-5	13	TRBJ2-7	-	TGTGCCGTACTCTTCGGACAGGGCCACGAGCAGTACTTC	CAVLFGQGHEQYF
-	TRBV27	17	TRBJ1-6	-	TGTGCCAGCAGTTTACGGGGAATCGGAACCTATAATTCACCCCTCCACTTT	CASSLRGIGTYNSPLHF
TRBD1	TRBV6-2/TRBV6-3	14	TRBJ1-2	-	TGTGCCAGCAGTTACTCCGGGACAGCATATGGCTACACCTTC	CASSYSGTAYGYTF
TRBD2	TRBV25-1	16	TRBJ2-3	-	TGTGCCAGCAGTGAATTCAGCGGGGGGGTAACAGATACGCAGTATTTT	CASSEFSGGVTDTQYF
-	TRBV19	15	TRBJ1-1	-	TGTGCCAGTAAGGTCGCGGGACCGGTGAACACTGAAGCTTTCTTT	CASKVAGPVNTEAFF
-	TRBV7-9	13	TRBJ1-5	once	TGTGCCAGCAGCTTAGAGAGGGATCAGCCCCAGCATTTT	CASSLERDQPQHF